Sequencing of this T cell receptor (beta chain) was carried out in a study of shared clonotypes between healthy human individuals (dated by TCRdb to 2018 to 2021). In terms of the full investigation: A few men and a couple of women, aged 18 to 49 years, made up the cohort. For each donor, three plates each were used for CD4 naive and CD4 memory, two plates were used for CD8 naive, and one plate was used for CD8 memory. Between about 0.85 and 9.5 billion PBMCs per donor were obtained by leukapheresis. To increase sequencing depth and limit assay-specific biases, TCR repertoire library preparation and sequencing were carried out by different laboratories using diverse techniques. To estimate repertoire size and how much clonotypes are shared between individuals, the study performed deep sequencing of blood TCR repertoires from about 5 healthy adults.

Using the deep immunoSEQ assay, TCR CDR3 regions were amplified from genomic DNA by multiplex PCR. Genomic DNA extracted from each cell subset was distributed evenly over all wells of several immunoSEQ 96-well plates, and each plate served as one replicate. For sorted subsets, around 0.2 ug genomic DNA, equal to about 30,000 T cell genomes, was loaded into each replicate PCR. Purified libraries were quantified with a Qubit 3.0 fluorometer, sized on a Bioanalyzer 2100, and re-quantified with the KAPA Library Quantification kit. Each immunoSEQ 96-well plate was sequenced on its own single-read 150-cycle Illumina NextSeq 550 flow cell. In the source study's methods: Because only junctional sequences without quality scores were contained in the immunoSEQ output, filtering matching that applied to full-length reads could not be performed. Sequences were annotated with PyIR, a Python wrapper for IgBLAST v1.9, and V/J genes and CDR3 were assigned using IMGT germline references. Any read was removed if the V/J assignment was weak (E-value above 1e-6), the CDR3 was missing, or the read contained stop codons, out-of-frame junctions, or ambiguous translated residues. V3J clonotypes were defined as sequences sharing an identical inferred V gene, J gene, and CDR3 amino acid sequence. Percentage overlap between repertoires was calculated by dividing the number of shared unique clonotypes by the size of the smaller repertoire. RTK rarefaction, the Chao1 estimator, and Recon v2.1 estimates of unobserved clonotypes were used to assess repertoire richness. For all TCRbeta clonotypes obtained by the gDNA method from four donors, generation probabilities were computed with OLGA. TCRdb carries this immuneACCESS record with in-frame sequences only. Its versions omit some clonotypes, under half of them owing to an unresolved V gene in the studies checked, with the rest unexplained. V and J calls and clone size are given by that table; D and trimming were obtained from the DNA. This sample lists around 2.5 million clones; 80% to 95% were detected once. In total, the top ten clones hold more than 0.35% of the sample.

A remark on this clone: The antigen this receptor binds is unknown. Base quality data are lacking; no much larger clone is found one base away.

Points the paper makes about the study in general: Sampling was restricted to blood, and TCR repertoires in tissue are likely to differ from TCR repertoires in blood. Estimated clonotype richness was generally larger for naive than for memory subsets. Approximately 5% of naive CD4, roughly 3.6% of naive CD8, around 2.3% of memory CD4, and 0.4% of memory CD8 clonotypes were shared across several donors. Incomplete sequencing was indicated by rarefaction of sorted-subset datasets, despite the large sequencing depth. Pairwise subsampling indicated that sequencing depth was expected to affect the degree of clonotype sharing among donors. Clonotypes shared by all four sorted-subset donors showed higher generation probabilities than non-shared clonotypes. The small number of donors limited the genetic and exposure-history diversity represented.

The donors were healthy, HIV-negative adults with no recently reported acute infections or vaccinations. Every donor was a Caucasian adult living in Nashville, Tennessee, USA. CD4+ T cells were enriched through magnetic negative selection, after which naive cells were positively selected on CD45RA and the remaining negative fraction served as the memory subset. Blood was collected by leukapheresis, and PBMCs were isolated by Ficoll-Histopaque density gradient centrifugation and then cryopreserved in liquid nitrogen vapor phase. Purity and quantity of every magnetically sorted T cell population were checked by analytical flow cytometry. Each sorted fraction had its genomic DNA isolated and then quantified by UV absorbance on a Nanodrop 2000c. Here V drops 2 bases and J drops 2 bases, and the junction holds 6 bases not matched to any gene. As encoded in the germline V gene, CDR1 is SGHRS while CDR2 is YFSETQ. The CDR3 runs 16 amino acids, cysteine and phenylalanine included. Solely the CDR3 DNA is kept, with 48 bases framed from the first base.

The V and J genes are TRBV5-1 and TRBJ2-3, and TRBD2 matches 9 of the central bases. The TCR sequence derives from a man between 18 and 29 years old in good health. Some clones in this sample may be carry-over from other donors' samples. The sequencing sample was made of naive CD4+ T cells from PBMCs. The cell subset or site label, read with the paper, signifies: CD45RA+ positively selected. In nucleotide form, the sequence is TGCGCCAGCAGCTTCTTGGGACTAGCCCTCACAGATACGCAGTATTTT. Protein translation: CASSFLGLALTDTQYF.